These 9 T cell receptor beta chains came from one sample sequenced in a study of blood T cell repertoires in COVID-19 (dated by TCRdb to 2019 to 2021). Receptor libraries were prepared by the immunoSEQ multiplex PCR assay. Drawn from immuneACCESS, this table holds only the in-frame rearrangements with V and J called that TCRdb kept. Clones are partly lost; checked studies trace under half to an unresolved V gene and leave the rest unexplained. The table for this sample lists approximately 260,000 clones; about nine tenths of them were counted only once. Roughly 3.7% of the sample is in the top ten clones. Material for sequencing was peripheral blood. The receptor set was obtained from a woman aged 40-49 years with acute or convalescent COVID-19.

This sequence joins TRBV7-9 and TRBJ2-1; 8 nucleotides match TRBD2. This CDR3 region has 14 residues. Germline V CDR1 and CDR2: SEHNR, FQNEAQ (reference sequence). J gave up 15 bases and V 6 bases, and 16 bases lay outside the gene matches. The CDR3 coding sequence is TGTGCCAGCAGTACGGGGGGGCTGGAGTTGATTCGGTTCTTC. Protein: CASSTGGLELIRFF.

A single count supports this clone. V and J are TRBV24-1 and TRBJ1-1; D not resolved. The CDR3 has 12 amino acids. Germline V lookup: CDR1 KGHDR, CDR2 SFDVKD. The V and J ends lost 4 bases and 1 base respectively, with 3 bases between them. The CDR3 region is CATSDRNTEAFF. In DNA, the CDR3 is TGTGCCACCAGTGACAGGAACACTGAAGCTTTCTTT.

The chain's CDR3 is CASSGAGSYGYTF. As DNA, the CDR3 is TGTGCCAGCAGTGGGGCAGGGTCCTATGGCTACACCTTC. The chain links TRBV25-1 to TRBJ1-2, with D tentatively TRBD1 (5 bases). The germline CDR1 and CDR2 sequences are MGHDK and SYGVNS. V was pared by 4 bases and J by 4 bases, with 10 bases between. The CDR3 runs 13 residues.

The CDR3 spells CASSKRRDRGFQPQHF. In DNA, the CDR3 is TGTGCCAGCAGCAAACGCCGGGACAGGGGGTTTCAGCCCCAGCATTTT. The rearrangement links TRBV21-1 to TRBJ1-5; the DNA was not compared with TRBD1, the D call given in the table. TRBV21-1 is listed as a pseudogene. This CDR3 comprises 16 residues.

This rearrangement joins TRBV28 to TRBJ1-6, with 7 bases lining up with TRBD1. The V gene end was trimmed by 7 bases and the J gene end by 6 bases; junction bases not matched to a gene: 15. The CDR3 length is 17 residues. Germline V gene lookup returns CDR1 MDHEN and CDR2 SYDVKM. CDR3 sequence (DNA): TGTGCCAGCACCTTGGAGGGATTCGGGACAGTTAATTCACCCCTCCACTTT. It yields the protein CASTLEGFGTVNSPLHF.

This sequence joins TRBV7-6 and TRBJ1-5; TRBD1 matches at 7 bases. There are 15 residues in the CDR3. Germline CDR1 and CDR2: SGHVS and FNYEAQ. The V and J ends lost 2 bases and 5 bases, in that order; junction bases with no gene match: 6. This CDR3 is CASSLSFRGDQPQHF. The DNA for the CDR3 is TGTGCCAGCAGCTTAAGTTTCAGGGGGGATCAGCCCCAGCATTTT.

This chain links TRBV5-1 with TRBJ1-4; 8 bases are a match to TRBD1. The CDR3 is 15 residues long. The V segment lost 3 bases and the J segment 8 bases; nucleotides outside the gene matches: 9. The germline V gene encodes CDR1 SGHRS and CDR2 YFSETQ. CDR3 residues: CASSYGQGKGEKLFF. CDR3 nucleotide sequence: TGCGCCAGCAGCTACGGACAGGGAAAGGGAGAAAAACTGTTTTTT.

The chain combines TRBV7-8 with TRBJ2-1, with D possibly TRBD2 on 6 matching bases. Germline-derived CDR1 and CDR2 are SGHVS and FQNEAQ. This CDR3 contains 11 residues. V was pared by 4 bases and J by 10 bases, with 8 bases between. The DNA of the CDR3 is TGTGCCAGCAGCTCCCGGGGGGAGCAGTTCTTC. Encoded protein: CASSSRGEQFF.

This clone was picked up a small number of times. The CDR3 DNA follows: TGTGCCAGCAGCGATCTCCCTAAGGGCCGGGGTAACACCATATATTTT. This translates into CASSDLPKGRGNTIYF. V usage is TRBV11-2 and J usage is TRBJ1-3; D not resolved. V was clipped by 5 bases and J by 7 bases, with 21 bases between them. The CDR3 contains 16 residues. The germline CDR1 and CDR2 sequences are SGHAT and FQNNGV. Full variable domain (outside the CDR3, taken from reference TRBV11-2 and TRBJ1-3): EAGVAQSPRYKIIEKRQSVAFWCNPISGHATLYWYQQILGQGPKLLIQFQNNGVVDDSQLPKDRFSAERLKGVDSTLKIQPAKLEDSAVYLCASSDLPKGRGNTIYFGEGSWLTVV.